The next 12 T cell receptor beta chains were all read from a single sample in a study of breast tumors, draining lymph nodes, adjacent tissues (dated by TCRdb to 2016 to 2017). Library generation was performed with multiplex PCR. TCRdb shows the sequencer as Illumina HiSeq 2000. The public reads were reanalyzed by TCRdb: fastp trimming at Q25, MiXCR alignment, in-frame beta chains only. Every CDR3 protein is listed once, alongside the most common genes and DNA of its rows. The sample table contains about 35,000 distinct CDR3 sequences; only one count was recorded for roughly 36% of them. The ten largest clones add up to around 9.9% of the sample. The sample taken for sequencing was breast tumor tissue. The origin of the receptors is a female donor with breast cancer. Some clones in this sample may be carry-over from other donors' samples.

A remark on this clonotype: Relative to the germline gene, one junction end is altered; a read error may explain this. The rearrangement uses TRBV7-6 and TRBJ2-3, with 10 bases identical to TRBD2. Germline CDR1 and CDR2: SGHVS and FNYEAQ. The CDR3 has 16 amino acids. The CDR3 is CASSPRTSGPTNTQYF. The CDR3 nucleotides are TGTGCCAGCAGCCCAAGGACTAGCGGACCCACAAATACGCAGTATTTT.

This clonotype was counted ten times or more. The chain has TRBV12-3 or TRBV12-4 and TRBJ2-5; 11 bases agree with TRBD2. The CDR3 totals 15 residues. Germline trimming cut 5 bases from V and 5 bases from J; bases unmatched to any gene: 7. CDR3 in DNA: TGTGCCAGCAGTCCCTTAGCGGGAGGGGAGGAGACCCAGTACTTC. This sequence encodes CASSPLAGGEETQYF.

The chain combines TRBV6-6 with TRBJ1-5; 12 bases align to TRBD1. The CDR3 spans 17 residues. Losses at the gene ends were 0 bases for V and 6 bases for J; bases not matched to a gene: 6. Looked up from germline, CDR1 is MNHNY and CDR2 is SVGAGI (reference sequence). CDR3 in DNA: TGTGCCAGCAGTTACTCGCCGGGACAGGGGGCAGGTCAGCCCCAGCATTTT. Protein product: CASSYSPGQGAGQPQHF.

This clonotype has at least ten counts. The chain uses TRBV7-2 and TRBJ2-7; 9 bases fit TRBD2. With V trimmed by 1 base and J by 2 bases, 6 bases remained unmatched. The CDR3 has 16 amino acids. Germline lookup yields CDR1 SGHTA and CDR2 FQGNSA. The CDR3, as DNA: TGTGCCAGCAGCTTAGGCGGTAGCGGGAGTCCCTACGAGCAGTACTTC. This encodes CASSLGGSGSPYEQYF.

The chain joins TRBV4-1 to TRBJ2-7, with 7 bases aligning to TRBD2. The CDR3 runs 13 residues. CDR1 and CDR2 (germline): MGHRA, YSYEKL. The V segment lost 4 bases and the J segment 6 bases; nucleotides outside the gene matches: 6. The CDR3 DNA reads TGCGCCAGCAGCCCCCGGGGAGGGACCGAGCAGTACTTC. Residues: CASSPRGGTEQYF.

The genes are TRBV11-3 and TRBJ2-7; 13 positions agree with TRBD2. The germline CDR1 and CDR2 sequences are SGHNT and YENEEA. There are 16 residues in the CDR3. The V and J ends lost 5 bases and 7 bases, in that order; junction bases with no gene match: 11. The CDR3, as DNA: TGTGCCAGCAGCCAAAGGACTAGCGGGAGAAGTGAAGAGCAGTACTTC. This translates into CASSQRTSGRSEEQYF.

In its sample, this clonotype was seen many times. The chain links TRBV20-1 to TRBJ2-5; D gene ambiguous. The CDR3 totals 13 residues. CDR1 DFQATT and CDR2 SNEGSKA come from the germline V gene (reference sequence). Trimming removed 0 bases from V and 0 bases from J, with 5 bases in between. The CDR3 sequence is CSARDFHQETQYF. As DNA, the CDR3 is TGCAGTGCTAGAGATTTCCACCAAGAGACCCAGTACTTC.

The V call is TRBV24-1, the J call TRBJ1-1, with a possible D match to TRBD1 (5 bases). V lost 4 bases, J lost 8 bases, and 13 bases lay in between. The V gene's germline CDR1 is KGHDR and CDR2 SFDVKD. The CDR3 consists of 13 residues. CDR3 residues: CATSDSGGREAFF. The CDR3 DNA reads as TGTGCCACCAGTGACTCGGGGGGTCGGGAAGCTTTCTTT.

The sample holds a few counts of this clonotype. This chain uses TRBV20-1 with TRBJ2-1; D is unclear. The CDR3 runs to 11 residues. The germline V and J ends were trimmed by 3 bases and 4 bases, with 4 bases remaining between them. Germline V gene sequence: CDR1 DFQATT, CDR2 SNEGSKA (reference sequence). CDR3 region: CSASPYNEQFF. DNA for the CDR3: TGCAGTGCTAGCCCGTACAATGAGCAGTTCTTC.

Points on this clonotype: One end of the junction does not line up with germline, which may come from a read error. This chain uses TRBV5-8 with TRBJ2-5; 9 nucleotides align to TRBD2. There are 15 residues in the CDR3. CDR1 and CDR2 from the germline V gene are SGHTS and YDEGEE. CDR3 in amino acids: CASSFGGRAGETEYF. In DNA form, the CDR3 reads TGTGCCAGCAGCTTCGGCGGGAGGGCCGGAGAGACCGAGTACTTC.

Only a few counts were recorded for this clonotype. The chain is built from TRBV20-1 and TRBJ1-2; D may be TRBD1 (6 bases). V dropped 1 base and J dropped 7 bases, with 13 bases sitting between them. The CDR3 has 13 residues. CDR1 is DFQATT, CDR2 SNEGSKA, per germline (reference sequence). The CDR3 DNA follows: TGCAGTGCTAGAGTCGGCTTACAGGGTGGCTACACCTTC. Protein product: CSARVGLQGGYTF.

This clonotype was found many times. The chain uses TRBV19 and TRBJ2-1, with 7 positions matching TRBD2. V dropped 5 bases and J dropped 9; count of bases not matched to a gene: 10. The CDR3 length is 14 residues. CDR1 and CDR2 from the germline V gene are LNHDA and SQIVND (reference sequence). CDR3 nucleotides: TGTGCCAGTAGTGCCCCGACGGGCGGGAGTGAGCAGTTCTTC. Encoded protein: CASSAPTGGSEQFF.